This paragraph reports one TCR beta chain. This entry is derived from a study of blood T cell repertoires in COVID-19. Study summary: Italy, Spain and the United States were the sources of the convalescent and acute COVID-19 samples. PBMCs, B-cell-depleted T cells, or T cells provided the cDNA or gDNA that made up the material.

Per the original methods: Amplified reference gene primers provided the basis for estimating nucleated cell counts. This table comes from immunoSEQ multiplex PCR, and its TCRdb copy is limited to in-frame clones, with some not included. Clonal size and the V and J genes are those of that table, whereas D and trimming came from the DNA. The table shows about 35,000 clones, with around 82% occurring only once. Germline-derived CDR1 and CDR2 are SGHVS and FQNEAQ. The CDR3 contains 15 residues. The J segment lost 4 bases and the V segment lost 6 bases, leaving 6 bases of the junction unmatched. The sequenced sample consisted of peripheral blood. V and J are TRBV7-8 and TRBJ2-7; 13 bases align to TRBD2. This TCR was recovered from a man aged 45-60 years with acute or convalescent COVID-19. CDR3 nucleotide sequence: TGTGCCAGCAGTTTCGGGACTAGCGGGAATTACGAGCAGTACTTC. Its protein is CASSFGTSGNYEQYF.